The 27 T cell receptor beta chains below come from one sample, sequenced in a study of control samples from healthy donors and cancer patients. The repertoire was sequenced with immunoSEQ multiplex PCR; TCRdb's copy has only in-frame clones and lacks some. This sample has more than 140,000 clones; approximately 94% occur once, and the top ten carry roughly 13%. The sequenced sample was blood. The receptors were sampled from a man aged 40-49 years in good health.

This clone was recorded only once. CDR3 protein: CASSLARPWTEAFF. The CDR3 bases are TGTGCCAGCAGCTTGGCCAGGCCGTGGACTGAAGCTTTCTTT. The genes are TRBV5-6 and TRBJ1-1; D unclear. The CDR3 is made up of 14 amino acids. Germline lookup yields CDR1 SGHDT and CDR2 YYEEEE. Trimming stripped 0 bases from V and 5 bases from J, with 11 bases between.

V gene TRBV14 combines with J gene TRBJ2-3, with D perhaps assigned TRBD1 or TRBD2 (6 bases each). The V end was cut by 2 bases, the J end by 14 bases, with 14 bases between. Germline V gene data show CDR1 as SGHDN and CDR2 as FVKESK. CDR3 length equals 12 residues. The CDR3 reads CASSQWDWGLYF. Here the CDR3 DNA reads TGTGCCAGCAGCCAATGGGACTGGGGGCTGTATTTT.

The rearrangement joins TRBV7-2 to TRBJ1-5; D unresolved. Trimming shortened V by 2 bases and J by 0 bases, and 14 bases separated the two germline ends. This CDR3 is built from 17 residues. CDR1 is SGHTA and CDR2 is FQGNSA in the germline V gene. The chain's CDR3 is CASSLSFGYDSNQPQHF. DNA of the CDR3: TGTGCCAGCAGCTTATCGTTTGGGTACGATAGCAATCAGCCCCAGCATTTT.

The rearrangement joins TRBV6-2 or TRBV6-3 to TRBJ1-1; D ambiguous. Between the trimmed V and J ends, which lost 0 bases and 4 bases, there was a span of 12 bases. The V gene's germline CDR1 is MNHEY and CDR2 SVGEGT. This CDR3 is built from 15 residues. In DNA, the CDR3 is TGTGCCAGCAGTTACTCACGGGTACGGGGCACTGAAGCTTTCTTT. Translation gives CASSYSRVRGTEAFF.

The J gene is TRBJ1-4, the V gene TRBV5-8; a possible D gene is TRBD1 (5 bases). Germline values: CDR1 SGHTS, CDR2 YDEGEE. CDR3 length equals 16 residues. V lost 2 bases, J lost 8 bases, and 19 bases lay in between. CDR3 coding DNA: TGTGCCAGCAGCTTCCGTGGAAGGGGTGAGAGAGAAAAACTGTTTTTT. This translates into CASSFRGRGEREKLFF.

V usage is TRBV18 and J usage is TRBJ1-3; maybe TRBD1 (5 bases). The CDR3 is 17 amino acids. V gave up 0 bases and J gave up 0 bases, with 12 bases separating them. The germline V gene encodes CDR1 KGHSH and CDR2 LQKENI. DNA for the CDR3: TGTGCCAGCTCACCACCGCTAGGGACTCCCTCTGGAAACACCATATATTTT. Residues: CASSPPLGTPSGNTIYF. Full variable domain (rest looked up from reference TRBV18 and TRBJ1-3): NAGVMQNPRHLVRRRGQEARLRCSPMKGHSHVYWYRQLPEEGLKFMVYLQKENIIDESGMPKERFSAEFPKEGPSILRIQQVVRGDSAAYFCASSPPLGTPSGNTIYFGEGSWLTVV.

The chain employs TRBV12-3 or TRBV12-4 and TRBJ2-3; D remains ambiguous. The CDR3 has 13 amino acids. Trimming cost V 6 bases and J 1 base, with 8 bases left between them. The CDR3 DNA sequence: TGTGCCAGCAGCAGCATTGGCACAGATACGCAGTATTTT. Its protein is CASSSIGTDTQYF.

This clone was counted a single time. The V gene is TRBV5-1, the J gene TRBJ2-3; 10 bases line up with TRBD2. Unmatched junction bases numbered 6, after V lost 5 bases and J lost 3 bases. Germline assignment: CDR1 SGHRS and CDR2 YFSETQ. CDR3 length: 15 residues. The CDR3 bases are TGCGCCAGCAGTCTAGCGGGAGTGGGGACAGATACGCAGTATTTT. Translated: CASSLAGVGTDTQYF.

This chain joins TRBV28 and TRBJ2-7; 7 bases are a match to TRBD2. Germline CDR1 is MDHEN and CDR2 is SYDVKM. J was trimmed by 2 bases and V by 3 bases; bases with no gene match: 10. The CDR3 extends over 16 amino acids. CDR3 region: CASSFPFTGGPYEQYF. The CDR3 region has the DNA TGTGCCAGCAGTTTCCCCTTCACGGGAGGACCCTACGAGCAGTACTTC.

This chain connects TRBV7-9 to TRBJ1-2; D ambiguous. V was cut by 1 base and J by 8 bases, with 11 bases left in between. The CDR3 contains 13 residues. Germline lookup yields CDR1 SEHNR and CDR2 FQNEAQ (reference sequence). The CDR3 coding sequence is TGTGCCAGCAGCTTAGTACAGACTAACGGCTACACCTTC. Translated: CASSLVQTNGYTF. The full variable domain, in which reference TRBV7-9 and TRBJ1-2 provide the parts outside the CDR3, is DTGVSQNPRHKITKRGQNVTFRCDPISEHNRLYWYRQTLGQGPEFLTYFQNEAQLEKSRLLSDRFSAERPKGSFSTLEIQRTEQGDSAMYLCASSLVQTNGYTFGSGTRLTVV.

The V gene is TRBV6-5, the J gene TRBJ1-1; D call uncertain. V shed 0 bases and J shed 3 bases, with 8 bases lying between them. Per germline, CDR1 MNHEY and CDR2 SVGAGI. This CDR3 spans 14 amino acids. The chain's CDR3 is CASSYSEGYTEAFF. The CDR3 DNA follows: TGTGCCAGCAGTTACTCAGAGGGTTACACTGAAGCTTTCTTT.

The V gene is TRBV29-1, the J gene TRBJ2-1; TRBD1 agrees at 9 bases. Germline V gene data show CDR1 as SQVTM and CDR2 as ANQGSEA. Trimming cost V 7 bases and J 5 bases; bases outside gene matches: 3. The CDR3 consists of 12 residues. CDR3 coding DNA: TGCAGCGGGGGACAGGGCAACAATGAGCAGTTCTTC. Translation: CSGGQGNNEQFF.

The chain recombines TRBV28 with TRBJ1-5, with no clear D. The V end was cut by 8 bases, the J end by 7 bases, with 15 bases between. The CDR3 runs 13 residues. In germline, CDR1 is MDHEN, CDR2 SYDVKM. The CDR3 DNA sequence: TGTGCCAGCGCGGCGGAGCATGGACAGCCCCAGCATTTT. It is translated as CASAAEHGQPQHF.

This chain joins TRBV24-1 and TRBJ2-7; tentative D call: TRBD2 (5 bases). Germline assignment: CDR1 KGHDR and CDR2 SFDVKD. Trimming cost V 6 bases and J 6 bases, with 14 bases left between them. The CDR3 runs 13 residues. CDR3 loop: CATSQTQSGEQYF. The DNA of the CDR3 is TGTGCCACCAGTCAGACCCAAAGCGGCGAGCAGTACTTC.

The chain combines TRBV9 with TRBJ2-1; TRBD2 agrees at 8 bases. The CDR3 sequence is 16 residues long. V lost 4 bases to trimming and J lost 6 bases; unmatched junction nucleotides: 12. CDR1 SGDLS and CDR2 YYNGEE come from the germline V gene. The CDR3 here is CASSPGASGLSNEQFF. CDR3 nucleotides: TGTGCCAGCAGCCCGGGGGCTAGCGGGTTGAGCAATGAGCAGTTCTTC.

The chain uses TRBV5-6 and TRBJ2-1; D is uncertain. V was pared by 0 bases and J by 0 bases, with 10 bases between. Germline values: CDR1 SGHDT, CDR2 YYEEEE. The CDR3 has 16 residues. The DNA for the CDR3 is TGTGCCAGCAGCTTGGAAGGACGGCGCTCCTACAATGAGCAGTTCTTC. Translating gives CASSLEGRRSYNEQFF. The full variable domain, rest sourced from reference TRBV5-6 and TRBJ2-1, is DAGVTQSPTHLIKTRGQQVTLRCSPKSGHDTVSWYQQALGQGPQFIFQYYEEEERQRGNFPDRFSGHQFPNYSSELNVNALLLGDSALYLCASSLEGRRSYNEQFFGPGTRLTVL.

This sequence joins TRBV9 and TRBJ2-1; D might be TRBD1 (6 bases). With 4 bases removed from V and 8 bases from J, the gap between germline ends came to 13 bases. This CDR3 region has 13 residues. Germline V lookup: CDR1 SGDLS, CDR2 YYNGEE. CDR3 residues: CASSNWGPHEQFF. Here the CDR3 DNA reads TGTGCCAGCAGCAATTGGGGGCCGCATGAGCAGTTCTTC.

The chain joins TRBV10-2 to TRBJ1-5; D is undetermined. Germline V gene sequence: CDR1 WSHSY, CDR2 SAAADI. Trimming stripped 3 bases from V and 0 bases from J, with 6 bases between. This CDR3 region has 14 residues. CDR3 region: CASSEGLSNQPQHF. CDR3 DNA: TGCGCCAGCAGTGAAGGGCTTAGCAATCAGCCCCAGCATTTT.

This chain connects TRBV7-2 to TRBJ2-7; TRBD1 might be the D (6 bases). V lost 5 bases and J 4 bases, leaving 18 bases between the germline ends. The V gene's germline CDR1 is SGHTA and CDR2 FQGNSA. This CDR3 has 15 amino acids. The CDR3 here is CASSVAGTSTYEQYF. The DNA for the CDR3 is TGTGCCAGCAGCGTCGCCGGGACAAGTACTTACGAGCAGTACTTC.

This clone was seen only once. The J gene is TRBJ2-6, the V gene TRBV7-2; D possibly uses TRBD1 or TRBD2 (5 bases each). Trimming took 5 bases from V and 2 from J, leaving 16 bases between them. The CDR3 totals 17 residues. The germline CDR1 and CDR2 sequences are SGHTA and FQGNSA. The CDR3 sequence: CASSLLLMGAGANVLTF. As DNA, the CDR3 is TGTGCCAGCAGCCTCCTCTTGATGGGGGCTGGGGCCAACGTCCTGACTTTC.

This chain joins TRBV6-5 and TRBJ1-5; D perhaps matches TRBD1 (5 bases). The CDR3 runs to 13 residues. Looked up from germline, CDR1 is MNHEY and CDR2 is SVGAGI. Trimming took off 5 bases at V and 5 bases at J, with 10 bases between the two ends. CDR3: CASSRGKDQPQHF. CDR3 sequence (DNA): TGTGCCAGCAGTCGGGGGAAGGATCAGCCCCAGCATTTT.

The genes are TRBV18 and TRBJ1-1; no definite D call. The germline gives CDR1 KGHSH, CDR2 LQKENI. Trimming left V 4 bases short and J 8 bases short, with 11 bases between. The CDR3 consists of 12 residues. CDR3 residues: CASSREMGEAFF. The CDR3 DNA follows: TGTGCCAGCTCACGAGAGATGGGCGAAGCTTTCTTT.

The CDR3 reads CASSWGRQPQHF. CDR3 in DNA: TGTGCCAGCAGTTGGGGGAGACAGCCCCAGCATTTT. The V and J genes are TRBV28 and TRBJ1-5, with D tentatively TRBD1 (5 bases). V lost 4 bases, J lost 7 bases, and 8 bases lay in between. In germline, CDR1 is MDHEN, CDR2 SYDVKM. The CDR3 length is 12 residues.

This chain uses TRBV7-2 with TRBJ2-7, with D possibly matching TRBD2 (6 bases). The CDR3 contains 13 residues. Deletions cut 5 bases from V and 2 bases from J, with 10 bases between. Germline CDR1 SGHTA, CDR2 FQGNSA. The CDR3 loop is CASSPRLAYEQYF. The CDR3 nucleotides read TGTGCCAGCAGCCCGCGACTAGCCTACGAGCAGTACTTC.

The chain carries TRBV10-3 and TRBJ2-2; the match to TRBD1 covers 7 bases. The CDR3 consists of 15 residues. CDR1 is ENHRY, CDR2 SYGVKD, per germline. With V trimmed by 2 bases and J by 4 bases, 4 bases remained unmatched. The CDR3 protein is CAISEGRGSTGELFF. As DNA, the CDR3 is TGTGCCATCAGTGAGGGCAGGGGGAGCACCGGGGAGCTGTTTTTT.

The V call is TRBV13, the J call TRBJ1-1; D gene unclear. Trimming pared 5 bases from V and 10 bases from J, leaving 11 bases between. The CDR3 contains 11 residues. Germline CDR1 reads PRHDT; CDR2 reads FYEKMQ (reference sequence). Here the CDR3 reads CASSPTRGAFF. The CDR3 DNA reads TGTGCCAGCAGCCCAACCCGAGGAGCTTTCTTT.

This clone was seen once. The chain couples TRBV6-5 to TRBJ1-5, with D maybe TRBD1 (6 bases). Trimming left V 10 bases short and J 0 bases short, with 13 bases between. CDR1 and CDR2 (germline): MNHEY, SVGAGI. The CDR3 extends over 14 amino acids. As DNA, the CDR3 is TGTGCCACCTCTAAGGGGGATAGCAATCAGCCCCAGCATTTT. Translation gives CATSKGDSNQPQHF.